This TCR beta chain emerged from a study of blood T cell repertoires in COVID-19. Per the germline V gene, CDR1 is MGHRA and CDR2 is YSYEKL. V was cut by 0 bases and J by 1 base, with 7 bases left in between. This CDR3 has 14 amino acids. Clones were sequenced by immunoSEQ multiplex PCR, and TCRdb holds only the in-frame ones, with some missing. The table lists fewer than 100,000 clones, 80% to 95% of them singletons. The receptor comes from a woman of 80 years or more with acute or convalescent COVID-19. Sequencing was done on a sample of peripheral blood. The chain combines TRBV4-1 with TRBJ2-7; perhaps TRBD1 as D (6 bases). The CDR3 loop is CASSQDRGSYEQYF. Here the CDR3 DNA reads TGCGCCAGCAGCCAAGACAGGGGTTCCTACGAGCAGTACTTC.